The 6 T cell receptor beta chains presented below share a single source sample, sequenced in a study of blood T cell repertoires in COVID-19 (dated by TCRdb to the early 2020s). Preparation of the library involved the immunoSEQ multiplex PCR assay. Imported from immuneACCESS, the table was reduced by TCRdb to in-frame sequences with V and J called. These copies leave out some clones; in studies compared against another copy, an unresolved V gene accounts for under half, and the cause of the remainder is not known. This sample gives 180,000 or so clones in total; 82% of them show up just once. Jointly, the top ten make up 9.5% to 11% of the sample. The sequencing sample was made of PBMCs or T cells enriched from blood (not recorded which). These receptors originate from a man aged 50-60 years who had recovered from COVID-19.

This clone was found a few times. The V gene is TRBV28, the J gene TRBJ2-5; 10 bases fit TRBD1. V was pared by 2 bases and J by 5 bases, with 5 bases of the junction left unmatched. This CDR3 contains 15 residues. Germline CDR1 MDHEN, CDR2 SYDVKM. CDR3 protein: CASSLPKGQGETQYF. In DNA form, the CDR3 reads TGTGCCAGCAGTTTACCGAAGGGACAGGGGGAGACCCAGTACTTC. Filled out from reference TRBV28 and TRBJ2-5, the complete variable domain reads DVKVTQSSRYLVKRTGEKVFLECVQDMDHENMFWYRQDPGLGLRLIYFSYDVKMKEKGDIPEGYSVSREKKERFSLILESASTNQTSMYLCASSLPKGQGETQYFGPGTRLLVL.

The chain couples TRBV14 to TRBJ1-1, with 8 bases that match TRBD1. With V trimmed by 5 bases and J by 4 bases, 6 bases remained unmatched. From germline, CDR1 is SGHDN and CDR2 FVKESK. This CDR3 region has 14 residues. The CDR3 nucleotides read TGTGCCAGCAGCTCACAGGGGGGTGTCACTGAAGCTTTCTTT. Residues: CASSSQGGVTEAFF. The full variable domain, its missing parts supplied by reference TRBV14 and TRBJ1-1, is EAGVTQFPSHSVIEKGQTVTLRCDPISGHDNLYWYRRVMGKEIKFLLHFVKESKQDESGMPNNRFLAERTGGTYSTLKVQPAELEDSGVYFCASSSQGGVTEAFFGQGTRLTVV.

The V and J genes are TRBV9 and TRBJ2-5; 8 bases agree with TRBD1. Germline V gene sequence: CDR1 SGDLS, CDR2 YYNGEE. The CDR3 is 14 amino acids. Germline trimming cut 4 bases from V and 7 bases from J; bases unmatched to any gene: 9. In DNA, the CDR3 is TGTGCCAGCAGCCCAAGGGACAGGACGGCGACCCAGTACTTC. This translates into CASSPRDRTATQYF. The variable domain in full, with the rest retrieved from reference TRBV9 and TRBJ2-5, is DSGVTQTPKHLITATGQRVTLRCSPRSGDLSVYWYQQSLDQGLQFLIQYYNGEERAKGNILERFSAQQFPDLHSELNLSSLELGDSALYFCASSPRDRTATQYFGPGTRLLVL.

This sequence joins TRBV5-6 and TRBJ2-7, with TRBD1 as a possible D gene (5 bases). The CDR3 is 16 amino acids. CDR1 and CDR2 from the germline V gene are SGHDT and YYEEEE. V lost 4 bases, J lost 2 bases, and 19 bases lay in between. CDR3 amino acids: CASSPPGGALPYEQYF. As DNA, the CDR3 is TGTGCCAGCAGCCCCCCCGGTGGGGCCCTACCCTACGAGCAGTACTTC.

This chain links TRBV11-1 with TRBJ2-5; D possibly corresponds to TRBD1 (6 bases). Trimming removed 4 bases from V and 5 bases from J, with 11 bases in between. Germline V gene sequence: CDR1 SGHAT, CDR2 FQDESV (reference sequence). The CDR3 runs to 13 residues. The DNA of the CDR3 is TGTGCCAGCAGCTGGGGACATTTGGAGACCCAGTACTTC. This gives the protein CASSWGHLETQYF.

The rearrangement joins TRBV23-1 to TRBJ2-1; possibly TRBD2 for D (6 bases). TRBV23-1 is an open reading frame, and its role is uncertain. The CDR3 loop spans 14 amino acids. Between the trimmed V and J ends, which lost 0 bases and 14 bases, there was a span of 17 bases. The CDR3 protein is CASSQSREVGFEFF. The CDR3 DNA sequence: TGCGCCAGCAGTCAATCGAGGGAGGTGGGATTTGAGTTCTTC.